This TCR beta chain was profiled in a study of early T cells in non-severe SARS-CoV-2 infection. Study-level information: Bulk RNA isolated from unsorted whole blood underwent sequencing; chains were not paired. Study-level findings and limits: Lookups in VDJdb leaned toward anti-spike CD8 responses and missed private and CD4 specificities.

Unique molecular identifiers were affixed to single, distinct cDNA molecules. TCRdb redid the calling of the 5' RACE reads with MiXCR, one entry per CDR3 protein. The table lists tens of thousands of distinct CDR3 sequences, over 9% of them singletons. In regard to this clonotype: The target antigen is unknown.

The CDR3 has 14 residues. V dropped 1 base and J dropped 5; count of bases not matched to a gene: 2. Looked up from germline, CDR1 is LGHNA and CDR2 is YSLEER. The J gene is TRBJ2-1, the V gene TRBV4-3; 7 positions match TRBD1. The receptor's source is an adult who was a healthcare worker with PCR-confirmed SARS-CoV-2 infection or an uninfected control (not recorded which). Sequenced: whole blood. CDR3 sequence reads: CASSQAGTDNEQFF. CDR3 nucleotides: TGCGCCAGCAGCCAAGCCGGGACAGACAATGAGCAGTTCTTC.